The rows below give T cell receptor beta chains drawn from one sample of a study of OX40 agonist ivuxolimab in advanced cancers. TCRdb's copy holds only in-frame clones and misses some; the assay was immunoSEQ multiplex PCR. Found here are 60,000 to 75,000 clones, approximately 80% of them singletons; the top ten hold approximately 1.1%. Sequencing used CD4+ or CD8+ T cells sorted from blood, obtained in a trial of the OX40 agonist ivuxolimab. Receptors were obtained from an adult with an advanced solid tumor such as melanoma, head and neck, liver or kidney cancer. CDR3s include the opening cysteine and the closing phenylalanine or tryptophan. D genes are given only for firm matches. A row's size may be missing; if present it is once, few, many or a size class.

V gene	J gene	clone size	D gene	CDR3 protein	CDR3 DNA
TRBV4-1	TRBJ2-7	.	.	CASSHRRGGGDYEQYF	TGCGCCAGCAGCCACAGAAGGGGGGGCGGGGACTACGAGCAGTACTTC
TRBV6-5	TRBJ1-4	.	.	CASSYSGATNEKLFF	TGTGCCAGCAGTTATTCGGGTGCAACTAATGAAAAACTGTTTTTT
TRBV6-6	TRBJ2-5	.	TRBD2	CASRGGVKTQYF	TGTGCCAGCAGGGGGGGGGTAAAGACCCAGTACTTC
TRBV7-2	TRBJ2-3	.	.	CASSSRSLSDTQYF	TGTGCCAGCAGCTCGAGATCACTCTCAGATACGCAGTATTTT
TRBV5-1	TRBJ2-5	.	TRBD2	CASSPGLAVETQYF	TGCGCCAGCAGCCCAGGACTAGCCGTAGAGACCCAGTACTTC
TRBV5-1	TRBJ2-3	.	.	CASSLGVSADTQYF	TGCGCCAGCAGCTTGGGAGTTTCCGCAGATACGCAGTATTTT
TRBV30	TRBJ2-7	.	TRBD1	CAWRGQRAYEQYF	TGTGCCTGGAGGGGACAGAGAGCCTACGAGCAGTACTTC
TRBV9	TRBJ2-6	.	.	CASSPRTPQGSGANVLTF	TGTGCCAGCAGCCCAAGGACCCCCCAGGGGTCTGGGGCCAACGTCCTGACTTTC
TRBV28	TRBJ2-3	.	TRBD1	CASSLGDRLSTDTQYF	TGTGCCAGCAGTTTAGGGGACAGACTTAGCACAGATACGCAGTATTTT
TRBV6-5	TRBJ2-7	.	.	CASTGQGAHEQYF	TGTGCCAGCACGGGTCAGGGCGCACACGAGCAGTACTTC
TRBV18	TRBJ2-5	.	.	CASSPQETQYF	TGTGCCAGCTCACCGCAGGAGACCCAGTACTTC
TRBV25-1	TRBJ1-1	.	TRBD1	CASSAGQRNTEAFF	TGTGCCAGCAGTGCGGGACAGAGGAACACTGAAGCTTTCTTT
TRBV12-5	TRBJ2-1	.	.	CASGFSYNEQFF	TGTGCTAGTGGTTTTTCGTACAATGAGCAGTTCTTC
TRBV21-1	TRBJ2-1	.	.	CASSTLIYNEQFF	TGTGCCAGCAGCACCCTTATCTACAATGAGCAGTTCTTC
TRBV15	TRBJ1-2	few	.	CATSRDGGTNYGYTF	TGTGCCACCAGCAGAGATGGGGGGACCAACTATGGCTACACCTTC
TRBV6-5	TRBJ1-2	.	.	CASSYSYLEVYTF	TGTGCCAGCAGTTACTCGTATCTTGAGGTCTACACCTTC
TRBV2	TRBJ1-2	.	.	CASSDRGLGYTF	TGTGCCAGCAGTGATCGAGGGCTTGGCTACACCTTC
TRBV18	TRBJ2-5	.	.	CASSPLQETQYF	TGTGCCAGCTCACCACTCCAAGAGACCCAGTACTTC
TRBV10-2	TRBJ1-1	few	.	CASSEANANTEAFF	TGCGCCAGCAGTGAGGCAAACGCGAACACTGAAGCTTTCTTT
TRBV2	TRBJ1-3	few	.	CASSELGNTIYF	TGTGCCAGCAGCGAGCTGGGAAACACCATATATTTT
TRBV11-2	TRBJ2-7	.	TRBD1	CASSLGQGAHEQYF	TGTGCCAGCAGCTTAGGGCAGGGGGCCCACGAGCAGTACTTC
TRBV18	TRBJ2-3	.	.	CASSPRESMADTQYF	TGTGCCAGCTCACCCCGGGAGTCTATGGCAGATACGCAGTATTTT
TRBV18	TRBJ2-2	.	.	CASSLKAGTGELFF	TGTGCCAGCTCACTTAAGGCGGGCACCGGGGAGCTGTTTTTT
TRBV19	TRBJ2-5	.	.	CASRDLMKETQYF	TGTGCCAGCCGGGACTTGATGAAAGAGACCCAGTACTTC
TRBV18	TRBJ2-2	.	TRBD1	CASSSDRANTGELFF	TGTGCCAGCTCATCGGACAGGGCGAACACCGGGGAGCTGTTTTTT
TRBV6-1	TRBJ2-1	.	.	CASSAVSGGPNEQFF	TGTGCCAGCAGTGCCGTTAGCGGAGGACCCAATGAGCAGTTCTTC
TRBV7-8	TRBJ2-5	.	TRBD2	CASSRSGGTPGTQYF	TGTGCCAGCAGCCGATCGGGGGGAACCCCAGGGACCCAGTACTTC
TRBV6-1	TRBJ2-7	.	TRBD1	CASSVPGQGSEQYF	TGTGCCAGCAGTGTGCCGGGACAGGGGTCCGAGCAGTACTTC
TRBV9	TRBJ1-2	.	.	CASSPNPGGNYGYTF	TGTGCCAGCAGCCCCAATCCGGGGGGCAACTATGGCTACACCTTC
TRBV30	TRBJ2-5	.	TRBD1	CAWATGVAETQYF	TGTGCCTGGGCGACAGGGGTCGCGGAGACCCAGTACTTC
TRBV5-1	TRBJ2-5	.	.	CASSLGGGLGTQYF	TGCGCCAGCAGCTTGGGCGGTGGCCTAGGGACCCAGTACTTC
TRBV10-3	TRBJ2-7	once	.	CATRERASSYEQYF	TGTGCCACCAGGGAGCGGGCCAGCTCCTACGAGCAGTACTTC
TRBV19	TRBJ1-5	once	.	CASSYAGYSNQPQHF	TGTGCCAGTAGTTACGCGGGGTATAGCAATCAGCCCCAGCATTTT
TRBV6-1	TRBJ2-2	.	TRBD1	CASSEDRVAGELFF	TGTGCCAGCAGTGAGGACAGGGTAGCCGGGGAGCTGTTTTTT
TRBV7-9	TRBJ2-3	.	TRBD1	CASSQDRVADTQYF	TGTGCCAGCAGCCAGGACAGGGTAGCAGATACGCAGTATTTT
TRBV5-1	TRBJ1-1	.	TRBD1	CASSLGTGGNWNTEAFF	TGCGCCAGCAGCCTCGGGACAGGGGGAAACTGGAACACTGAAGCTTTCTTT
TRBV4-1	TRBJ2-1	once	TRBD2	CASSQATGTSSYNEQFF	TGCGCCAGCAGCCAAGCAACCGGGACTAGCTCCTACAATGAGCAGTTCTTC
TRBV10-3	TRBJ2-7	once	TRBD2	CAIRGSGGVSYEQYF	TGTGCCATCAGAGGTAGCGGGGGGGTCTCCTACGAGCAGTACTTC
TRBV7-9	TRBJ2-2	.	TRBD1	CASSAGGKLNTGELFF	TGTGCCAGCAGCGCAGGGGGCAAATTGAACACCGGGGAGCTGTTTTTT
TRBV27	TRBJ1-5	.	.	CASSLTRVNQPQHF	TGTGCCAGCAGTCTCACCAGGGTCAATCAGCCCCAGCATTTT
TRBV19	TRBJ1-1	few	TRBD1	CASDSGQPNTEAFF	TGTGCCAGCGACTCGGGACAGCCGAACACTGAAGCTTTCTTT
TRBV28	TRBJ1-1	.	.	CASSRYRRNTEAFF	TGTGCCAGCAGTCGATACAGGAGGAACACTGAAGCTTTCTTT
TRBV6-5	TRBJ1-1	.	.	CASSYSGGRTEAFF	TGTGCCAGCAGTTACTCGGGCGGGAGAACTGAAGCTTTCTTT
TRBV27	TRBJ1-4	.	TRBD1	CASSSNGQGAGKLFF	TGTGCCAGCAGTTCGAACGGACAGGGGGCGGGGAAACTGTTTTTT
TRBV6-5	TRBJ1-2	.	.	CASSYTPTTSNGYTF	TGTGCCAGCAGTTACACCCCGACCACATCGAATGGCTACACCTTC
TRBV7-9	TRBJ2-1	.	TRBD1	CASSPGGAYNEQFF	TGTGCCAGCAGCCCAGGGGGTGCCTACAATGAGCAGTTCTTC
TRBV7-8	TRBJ2-3	.	.	CASSVNTDTQYF	TGTGCCAGCAGCGTAAACACAGATACGCAGTATTTT
TRBV5-6	TRBJ2-7	once	TRBD2	CASSLTSGTRRYEQYF	TGTGCCAGCAGTCTTACCTCTGGGACTAGAAGGTACGAGCAGTACTTC
TRBV19	TRBJ2-5	.	TRBD2	CASSSWEGETQYF	TGTGCCAGTAGTAGTTGGGAGGGAGAGACCCAGTACTTC
TRBV5-8	TRBJ1-3	few	.	CASSLGRYSGNTIYF	TGTGCCAGCAGCTTGGGACGGTACTCTGGAAACACCATATATTTT
TRBV5-1	TRBJ2-5	once	.	CASSFGLGGETQYF	TGCGCCAGCAGCTTCGGACTAGGGGGAGAGACCCAGTACTTC
TRBV7-9	TRBJ1-4	.	TRBD1	CASSLAQGTGKVKLFF	TGTGCCAGCAGCTTAGCGCAGGGGACAGGGAAGGTAAAACTGTTTTTT
TRBV7-9	TRBJ2-5	.	TRBD2	CASSLGLADQETQYF	TGTGCCAGCAGCTTAGGACTAGCGGACCAAGAGACCCAGTACTTC
TRBV7-9	TRBJ1-1	.	.	CASSSHSNTEAFF	TGTGCCAGCAGCTCCCATTCTAACACTGAAGCTTTCTTT
TRBV18	TRBJ2-3	.	TRBD1	CASSPVQGAADTQYF	TGTGCCAGCTCACCAGTACAGGGGGCAGCAGATACGCAGTATTTT
TRBV18	TRBJ1-6	.	.	CASSPLEVYNSPLHF	TGTGCCAGCTCCCCATTGGAGGTCTACAATTCACCCCTCCACTTT
TRBV10-3	TRBJ2-7	.	TRBD1	CAISESGTGILYEQYF	TGTGCCATCAGTGAGTCAGGGACAGGAATTCTATACGAGCAGTACTTC
TRBV28	TRBJ1-5	once	.	CASSLFPESNQPQHF	TGTGCCAGCAGTTTATTCCCCGAGAGCAATCAGCCCCAGCATTTT
TRBV7-7	TRBJ2-2	.	.	CASSLETVNTGELFF	TGTGCCAGCAGCTTAGAGACAGTGAACACCGGGGAGCTGTTTTTT
TRBV5-6	TRBJ2-5	.	.	CASSLGGRGYQETQYF	TGTGCCAGCAGCTTGGGGGGTCGGGGGTACCAAGAGACCCAGTACTTC